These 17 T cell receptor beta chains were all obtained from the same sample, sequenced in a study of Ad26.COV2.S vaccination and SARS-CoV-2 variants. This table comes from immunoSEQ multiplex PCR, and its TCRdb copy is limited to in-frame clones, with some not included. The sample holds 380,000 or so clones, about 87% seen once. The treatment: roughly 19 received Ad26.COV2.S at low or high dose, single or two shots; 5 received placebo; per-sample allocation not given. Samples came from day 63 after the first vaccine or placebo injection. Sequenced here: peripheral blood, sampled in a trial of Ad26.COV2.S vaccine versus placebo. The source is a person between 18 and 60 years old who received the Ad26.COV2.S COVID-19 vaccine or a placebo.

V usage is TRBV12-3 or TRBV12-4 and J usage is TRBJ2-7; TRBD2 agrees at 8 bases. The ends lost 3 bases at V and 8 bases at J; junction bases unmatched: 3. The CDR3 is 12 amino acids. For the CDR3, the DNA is TGTGCCAGCAGTTTCGATAGCGGGAAGCAGTACTTC. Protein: CASSFDSGKQYF.

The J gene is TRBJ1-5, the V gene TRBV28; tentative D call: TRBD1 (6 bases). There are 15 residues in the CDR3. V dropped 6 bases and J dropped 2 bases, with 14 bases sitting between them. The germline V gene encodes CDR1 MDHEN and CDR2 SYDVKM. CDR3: CASRLGQSRNQPQHF. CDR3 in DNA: TGTGCCAGCAGACTCGGACAGAGTCGCAATCAGCCCCAGCATTTT.

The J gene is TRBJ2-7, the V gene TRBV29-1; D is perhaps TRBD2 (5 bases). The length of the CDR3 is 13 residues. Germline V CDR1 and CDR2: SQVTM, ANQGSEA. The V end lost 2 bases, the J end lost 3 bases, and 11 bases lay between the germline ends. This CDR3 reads CSVEKGRDYEQYF. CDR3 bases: TGCAGCGTTGAAAAGGGCCGGGACTACGAGCAGTACTTC.

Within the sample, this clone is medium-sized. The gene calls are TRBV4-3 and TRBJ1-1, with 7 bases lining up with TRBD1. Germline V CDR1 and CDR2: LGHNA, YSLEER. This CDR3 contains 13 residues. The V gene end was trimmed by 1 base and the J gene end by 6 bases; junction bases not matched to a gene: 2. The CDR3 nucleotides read TGCGCCAGCAGCCAAGGGGACAGCGCTGAAGCTTTCTTT. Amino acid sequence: CASSQGDSAEAFF.

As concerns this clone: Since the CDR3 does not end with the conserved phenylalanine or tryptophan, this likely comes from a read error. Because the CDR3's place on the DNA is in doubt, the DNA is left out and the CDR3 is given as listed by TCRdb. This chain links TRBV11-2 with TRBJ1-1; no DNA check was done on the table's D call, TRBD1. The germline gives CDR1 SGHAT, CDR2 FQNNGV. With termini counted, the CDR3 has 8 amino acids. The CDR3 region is CASSFIFR.

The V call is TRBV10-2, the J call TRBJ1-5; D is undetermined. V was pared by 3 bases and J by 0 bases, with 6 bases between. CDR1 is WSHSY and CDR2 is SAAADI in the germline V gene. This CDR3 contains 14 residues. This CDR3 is CASSDRDSNQPQHF. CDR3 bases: TGCGCCAGCAGTGACAGAGATAGCAATCAGCCCCAGCATTTT.

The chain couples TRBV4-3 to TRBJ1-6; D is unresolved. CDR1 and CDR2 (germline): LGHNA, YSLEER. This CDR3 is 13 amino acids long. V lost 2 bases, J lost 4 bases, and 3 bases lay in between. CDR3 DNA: TGCGCCAGCAGCCAAAGATATAATTCACCCCTCCACTTT. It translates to CASSQRYNSPLHF.

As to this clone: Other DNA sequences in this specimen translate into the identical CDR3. The CDR3 DNA reads as TGTGCCAGCAGCCCAAAAGAGACCCAGTACTTC. It encodes CASSPKETQYF. The chain combines TRBV7-2 with TRBJ2-5; D remains ambiguous. The CDR3 extends over 11 amino acids. V was cut by 5 bases and J by 3 bases, with 4 bases left in between. Germline lookup yields CDR1 SGHTA and CDR2 FQGNSA.

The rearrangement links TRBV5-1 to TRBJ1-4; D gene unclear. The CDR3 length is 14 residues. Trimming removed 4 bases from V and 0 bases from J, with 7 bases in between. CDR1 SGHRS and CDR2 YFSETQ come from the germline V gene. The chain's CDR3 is CASSRDSTNEKLFF. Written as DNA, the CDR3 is TGCGCCAGCAGCCGGGATTCAACTAATGAAAAACTGTTTTTT.

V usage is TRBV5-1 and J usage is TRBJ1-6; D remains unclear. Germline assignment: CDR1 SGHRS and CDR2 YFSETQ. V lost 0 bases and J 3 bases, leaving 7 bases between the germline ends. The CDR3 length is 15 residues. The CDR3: CASSLAAHYNSPLHF. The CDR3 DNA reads TGCGCCAGCAGCTTGGCCGCACACTATAATTCACCCCTCCACTTT.

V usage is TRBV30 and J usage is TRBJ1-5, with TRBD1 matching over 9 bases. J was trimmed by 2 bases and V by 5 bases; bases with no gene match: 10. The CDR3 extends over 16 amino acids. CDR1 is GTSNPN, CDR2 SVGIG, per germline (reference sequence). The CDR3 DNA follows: TGTGCCTGGGGGACAGGGTCATCAATCGGCAATCAGCCCCAGCATTTT. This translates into CAWGTGSSIGNQPQHF. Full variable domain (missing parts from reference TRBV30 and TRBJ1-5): SQTIHQWPATLVQPVGSPLSLECTVEGTSNPNLYWYRQAAGRGLQLLFYSVGIGQISSEVPQNLSASRPQDRQFILSSKKLLLSDSGFYLCAWGTGSSIGNQPQHFGDGTRLSIL.

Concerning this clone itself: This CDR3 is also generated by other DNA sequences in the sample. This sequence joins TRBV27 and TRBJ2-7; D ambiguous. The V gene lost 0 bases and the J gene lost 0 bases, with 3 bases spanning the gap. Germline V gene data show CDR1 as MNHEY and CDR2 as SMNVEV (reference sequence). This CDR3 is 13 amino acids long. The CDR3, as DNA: TGTGCCAGCAGTTTATCCCTCTCCTACGAGCAGTACTTC. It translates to CASSLSLSYEQYF.

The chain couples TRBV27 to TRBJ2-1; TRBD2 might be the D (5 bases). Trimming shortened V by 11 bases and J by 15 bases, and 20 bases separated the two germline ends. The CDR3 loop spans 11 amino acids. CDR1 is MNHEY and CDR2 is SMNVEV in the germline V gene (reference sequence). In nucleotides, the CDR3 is TGTGCCTCGGTTCACGGGGAGAGGACGTTCTTC. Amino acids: CASVHGERTFF.

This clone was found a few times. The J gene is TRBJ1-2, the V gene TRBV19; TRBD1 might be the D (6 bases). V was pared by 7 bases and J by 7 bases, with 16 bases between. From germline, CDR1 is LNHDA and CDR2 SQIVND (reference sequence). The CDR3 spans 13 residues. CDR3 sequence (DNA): TGTGCCAGTATCCAACAGGGAGTTTTTGGCTACACCTTC. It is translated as CASIQQGVFGYTF.

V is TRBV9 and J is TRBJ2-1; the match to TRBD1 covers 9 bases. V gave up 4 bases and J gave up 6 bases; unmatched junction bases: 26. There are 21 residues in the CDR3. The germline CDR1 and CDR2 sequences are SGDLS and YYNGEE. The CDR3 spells CASSLTLEKSRDREKGNEQFF. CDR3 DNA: TGTGCCAGCAGCCTGACCCTAGAAAAGTCCCGGGACAGGGAAAAGGGCAATGAGCAGTTCTTC. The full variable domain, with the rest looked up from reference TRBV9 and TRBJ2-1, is DSGVTQTPKHLITATGQRVTLRCSPRSGDLSVYWYQQSLDQGLQFLIQYYNGEERAKGNILERFSAQQFPDLHSELNLSSLELGDSALYFCASSLTLEKSRDREKGNEQFFGPGTRLTVL.

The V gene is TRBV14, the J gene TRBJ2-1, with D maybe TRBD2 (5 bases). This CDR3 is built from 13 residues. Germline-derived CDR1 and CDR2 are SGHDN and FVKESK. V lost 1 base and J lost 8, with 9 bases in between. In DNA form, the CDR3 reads TGTGCCAGCAGCCAAGGTACCGGGGATGAGCAGTTCTTC. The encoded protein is CASSQGTGDEQFF.

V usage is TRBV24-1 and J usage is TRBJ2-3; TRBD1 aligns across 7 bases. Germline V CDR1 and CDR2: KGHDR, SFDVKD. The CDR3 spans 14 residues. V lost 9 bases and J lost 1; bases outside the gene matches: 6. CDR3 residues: CATSDRDGTDTQYF. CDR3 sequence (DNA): TGTGCCACCTCCGACAGGGACGGCACAGATACGCAGTATTTT.